The rows below give T cell receptor beta chains drawn from one sample of a study of OX40 agonist ivuxolimab in advanced cancers. The protocol was immunoSEQ multiplex PCR, while the TCRdb copy is restricted to in-frame clones and leaves out a portion. The data contain 98,000 or so clones, under 95% of them singletons. Source: CD4+ or CD8+ T cells sorted from blood, taken in a trial of the OX40 agonist ivuxolimab. These receptors all stem from an adult with an advanced solid tumor such as melanoma, head and neck, liver or kidney cancer. Both conserved end residues are part of each CDR3. A D gene is named only where the DNA matches it firmly. For some rows the clone size is stated as once, few or many, or as a class when expanded; others skip it.

TRBJ1-2	TRBV28	.	TRBD1	CASRGNRDRDARRGYTF	TGTGCCAGCCGAGGGAATCGAGACAGGGACGCCCGTCGAGGCTACACCTTC
TRBJ2-2	TRBV11-2	.	TRBD1	CASSLDGQGHGELFF	TGTGCCAGCAGCTTAGATGGACAGGGTCACGGGGAGCTGTTTTTT
TRBJ1-1	TRBV5-1	.	.	CASSSLTTNTEAFF	TGCGCCAGCAGCTCTCTCACAACTAACACTGAAGCTTTCTTT
TRBJ2-2	TRBV27	.	TRBD1	CASSSGQVNTGELFF	TGTGCCAGCAGTTCGGGACAGGTGAACACCGGGGAGCTGTTTTTT
TRBJ1-1	TRBV30	.	TRBD1	CAWRYTGGKTEAFF	TGTGCCTGGAGATATACAGGGGGAAAAACTGAAGCTTTCTTT
TRBJ2-4	TRBV11-2	once	.	CASSLGTGSSKNIQYF	TGTGCCAGCAGCTTAGGAACAGGGTCCTCCAAAAACATTCAGTACTTC
TRBJ2-5	TRBV6-6	.	.	CASTQGETQYF	TGTGCCAGCACCCAGGGGGAGACCCAGTACTTC
TRBJ1-2	TRBV30	few	TRBD1	CAWSTGQYGYTF	TGTGCCTGGAGTACGGGACAGTATGGCTACACCTTC
TRBJ1-3	TRBV30	.	.	CAWSVTAGNTIYF	TGTGCCTGGAGTGTAACAGCTGGAAACACCATATATTTT
TRBJ2-1	TRBV6-4	.	TRBD2	CASSDEAGDTYNEQFF	TGTGCCAGCAGTGACGAAGCGGGAGACACCTACAATGAGCAGTTCTTC
TRBJ1-1	TRBV5-1	.	.	CASSVQQGPVGEAFF	TGCGCCAGCAGCGTGCAACAGGGCCCGGTCGGTGAAGCTTTCTTT
TRBJ1-2	TRBV19	.	.	CASSNIRVGYTF	TGTGCCAGTAGTAATATCAGGGTTGGCTACACCTTC
TRBJ1-2	TRBV30	once	TRBD1	CAWSTQGAGGYTF	TGTGCCTGGAGTACACAGGGGGCTGGTGGCTACACCTTC
TRBJ2-3	TRBV5-1	.	TRBD1	CASSLSGTGTTDTQYF	TGCGCCAGCAGCTTATCCGGGACAGGGACTACAGATACGCAGTATTTT
TRBJ2-5	TRBV9	.	TRBD2	CASSATGLAGVKTQYF	TGTGCCAGCAGCGCCACGGGACTAGCGGGAGTGAAGACCCAGTACTTC
TRBJ2-2	TRBV7-9	.	.	CASSLGITGELFF	TGTGCCAGCAGCTTAGGTATCACCGGGGAGCTGTTTTTT
TRBJ2-5	TRBV21-1	.	.	CASSKVRRDLWETQYF	TGTGCCAGCAGCAAAGTTCGCAGGGACTTATGGGAGACCCAGTACTTC
TRBJ2-3	TRBV29-1	.	.	CSGSTDTQYF	TGCAGCGGAAGCACAGATACGCAGTATTTT